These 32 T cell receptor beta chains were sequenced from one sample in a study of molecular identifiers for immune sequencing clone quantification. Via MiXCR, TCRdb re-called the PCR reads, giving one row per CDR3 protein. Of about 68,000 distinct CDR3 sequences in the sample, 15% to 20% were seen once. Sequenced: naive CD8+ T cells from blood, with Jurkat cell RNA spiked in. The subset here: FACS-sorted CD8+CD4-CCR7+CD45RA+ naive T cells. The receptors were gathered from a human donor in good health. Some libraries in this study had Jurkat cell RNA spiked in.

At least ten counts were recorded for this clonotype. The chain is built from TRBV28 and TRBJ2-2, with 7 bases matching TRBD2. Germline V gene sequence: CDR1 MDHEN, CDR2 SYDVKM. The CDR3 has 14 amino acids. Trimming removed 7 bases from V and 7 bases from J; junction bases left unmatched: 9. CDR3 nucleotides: TGTGCCAGCACCCCCGTCGGACTAGTCGGGGAGCTGTTTTTT. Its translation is CASTPVGLVGELFF.

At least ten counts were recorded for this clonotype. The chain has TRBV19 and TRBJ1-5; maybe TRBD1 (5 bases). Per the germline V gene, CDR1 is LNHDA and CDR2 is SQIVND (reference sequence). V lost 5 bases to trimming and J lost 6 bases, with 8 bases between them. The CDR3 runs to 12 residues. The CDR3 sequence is CASSPGSQPQHF. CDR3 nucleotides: TGTGCCAGTAGTCCAGGGAGTCAGCCCCAGCATTTT.

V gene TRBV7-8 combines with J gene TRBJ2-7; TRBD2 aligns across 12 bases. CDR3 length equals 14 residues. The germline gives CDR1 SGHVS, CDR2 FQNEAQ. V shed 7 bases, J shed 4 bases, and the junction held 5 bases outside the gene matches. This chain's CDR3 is CASIRTSGEYEQYF. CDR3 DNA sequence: TGTGCCAGCATTCGGACTAGCGGGGAGTACGAGCAGTACTTC.

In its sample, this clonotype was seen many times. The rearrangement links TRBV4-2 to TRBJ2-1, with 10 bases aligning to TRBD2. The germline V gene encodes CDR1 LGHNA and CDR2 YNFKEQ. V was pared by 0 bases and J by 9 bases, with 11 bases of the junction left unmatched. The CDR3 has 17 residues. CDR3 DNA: TGTGCCAGCAGCCAAGATTTGGCTAGCGGGAGTGGAGGTGAGCAGTTCTTC. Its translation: CASSQDLASGSGGEQFF.

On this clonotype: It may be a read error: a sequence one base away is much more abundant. As DNA, the CDR3 is TGTGCCAGCAGTGCAGGTCCGGGCGCGGAAAAACTGTTTTTT. It encodes CASSAGPGAEKLFF. The rearrangement uses TRBV25-1 and TRBJ1-4; no clear D gene. CDR1 and CDR2 (germline): MGHDK, SYGVNS. Trimming removed 4 bases at V and 8 bases at J, with 14 bases between. This CDR3 has 14 residues. The entire variable domain, with the rest obtained from reference TRBV25-1 and TRBJ1-4, is as follows: EADIYQTPRYLVIGTGKKITLECSQTMGHDKMYWYQQDPGMELHLIHYSYGVNSTEKGDLSSESTVSRIRTEHFPLTLESARPSHTSQYLCASSAGPGAEKLFFGSGTQLSVL.

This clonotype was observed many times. The chain's CDR3 is CASSPSLGNEKLFF. The CDR3 DNA follows: TGTGCCAGTAGCCCCTCCTTGGGCAATGAAAAACTGTTTTTT. V usage is TRBV19 and J usage is TRBJ1-4, with D unclear. Germline assignment: CDR1 LNHDA and CDR2 SQIVND (reference sequence). CDR3 length: 14 residues. The germline V and J ends were trimmed by 6 bases and 5 bases, with 13 bases remaining between them.

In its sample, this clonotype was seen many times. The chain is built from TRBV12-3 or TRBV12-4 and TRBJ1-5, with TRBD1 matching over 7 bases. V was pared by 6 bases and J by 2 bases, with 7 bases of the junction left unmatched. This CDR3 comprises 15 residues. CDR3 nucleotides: TGTGCCAGCAGCCCCAGGGGGGGAGGCAATCAGCCCCAGCATTTT. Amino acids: CASSPRGGGNQPQHF.

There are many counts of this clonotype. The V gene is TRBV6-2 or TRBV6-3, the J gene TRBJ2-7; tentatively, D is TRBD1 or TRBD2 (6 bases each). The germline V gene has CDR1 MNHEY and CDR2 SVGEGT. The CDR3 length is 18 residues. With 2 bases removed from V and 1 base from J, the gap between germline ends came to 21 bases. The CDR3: CASSYPIPEGGASYEQYF. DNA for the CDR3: TGTGCCAGCAGTTACCCGATTCCCGAGGGGGGCGCGTCCTACGAGCAGTACTTC.

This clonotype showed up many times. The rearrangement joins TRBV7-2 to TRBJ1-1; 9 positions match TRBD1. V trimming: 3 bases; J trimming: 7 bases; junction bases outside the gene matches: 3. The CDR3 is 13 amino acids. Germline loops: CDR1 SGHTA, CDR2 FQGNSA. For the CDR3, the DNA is TGTGCCAGCAGCTTCGGGACAGGGATTGAAGCTTTCTTT. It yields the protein CASSFGTGIEAFF.

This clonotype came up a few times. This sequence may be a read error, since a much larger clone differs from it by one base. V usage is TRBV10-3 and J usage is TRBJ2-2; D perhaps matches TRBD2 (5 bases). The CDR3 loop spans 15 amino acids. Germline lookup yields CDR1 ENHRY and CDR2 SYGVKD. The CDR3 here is CAIKPTAQNTGELSF. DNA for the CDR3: TGTGCCATCAAACCTACGGCCCAGAACACCGGGGAGCTGTCTTTT.

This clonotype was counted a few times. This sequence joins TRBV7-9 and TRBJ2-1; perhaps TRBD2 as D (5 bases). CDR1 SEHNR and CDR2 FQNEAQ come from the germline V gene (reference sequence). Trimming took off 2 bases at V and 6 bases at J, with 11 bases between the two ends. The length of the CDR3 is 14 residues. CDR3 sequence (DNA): TGTGCCAGCAGCTTATCAGCCCGGGGCAATGAGCAGTTCTTC. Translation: CASSLSARGNEQFF. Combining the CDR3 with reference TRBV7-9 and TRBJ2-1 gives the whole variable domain DTGVSQNPRHKITKRGQNVTFRCDPISEHNRLYWYRQTLGQGPEFLTYFQNEAQLEKSRLLSDRFSAERPKGSFSTLEIQRTEQGDSAMYLCASSLSARGNEQFFGPGTRLTVL.

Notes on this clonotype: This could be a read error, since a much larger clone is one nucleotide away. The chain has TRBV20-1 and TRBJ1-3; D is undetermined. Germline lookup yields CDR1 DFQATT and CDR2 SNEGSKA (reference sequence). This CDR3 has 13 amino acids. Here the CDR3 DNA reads TGCAGTGCTAGAGGGACCCTCGGAAACACCGTATATTTT. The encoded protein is CSARGTLGNTVYF.

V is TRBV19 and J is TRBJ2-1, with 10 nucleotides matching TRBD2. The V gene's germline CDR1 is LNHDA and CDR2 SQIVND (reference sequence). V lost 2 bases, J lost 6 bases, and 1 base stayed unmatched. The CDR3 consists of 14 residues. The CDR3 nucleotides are TGTGCCAGTAGTATATCTAGCGGGAGCAATGAGCAGTTCTTC. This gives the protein CASSISSGSNEQFF.

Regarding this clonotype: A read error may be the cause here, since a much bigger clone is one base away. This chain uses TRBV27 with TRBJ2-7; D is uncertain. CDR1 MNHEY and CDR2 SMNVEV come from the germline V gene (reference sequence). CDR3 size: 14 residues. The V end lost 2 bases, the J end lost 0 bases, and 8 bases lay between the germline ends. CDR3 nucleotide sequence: TGTGCCAGCAGTTTACACAAGTACTCCTACGAGCAGTACTTC. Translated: CASSLHKYSYEQYF.

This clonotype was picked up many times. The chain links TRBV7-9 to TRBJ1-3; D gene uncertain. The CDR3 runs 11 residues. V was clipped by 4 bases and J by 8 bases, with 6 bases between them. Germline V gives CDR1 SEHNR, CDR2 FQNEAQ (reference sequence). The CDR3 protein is CASSWADTIYF. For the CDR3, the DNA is TGTGCCAGCAGCTGGGCGGACACCATATATTTT.

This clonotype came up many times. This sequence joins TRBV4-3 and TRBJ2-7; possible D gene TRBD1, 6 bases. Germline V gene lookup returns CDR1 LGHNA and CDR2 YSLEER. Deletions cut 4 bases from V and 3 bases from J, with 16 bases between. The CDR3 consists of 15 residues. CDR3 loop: CASSPDRDNHYEQYF. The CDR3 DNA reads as TGCGCCAGCAGCCCCGACCGGGACAACCACTACGAGCAGTACTTC.

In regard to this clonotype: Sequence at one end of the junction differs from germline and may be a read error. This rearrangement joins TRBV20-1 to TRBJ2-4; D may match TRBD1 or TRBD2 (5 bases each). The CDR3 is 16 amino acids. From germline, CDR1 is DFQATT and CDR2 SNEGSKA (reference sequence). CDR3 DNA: TGCAGCGCTAGACCTAGACAGACCCTAGCCAAAAACATTCAGTGCTTC. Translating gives CSARPRQTLAKNIQCF.

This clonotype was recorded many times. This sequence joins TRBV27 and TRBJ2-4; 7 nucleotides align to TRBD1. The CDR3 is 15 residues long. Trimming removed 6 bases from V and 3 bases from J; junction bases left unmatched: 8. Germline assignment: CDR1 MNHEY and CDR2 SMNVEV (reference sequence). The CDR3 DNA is TGTGCCAGCAGGAACAGGGGTTCGGGCAAAAACATTCAGTACTTC. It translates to CASRNRGSGKNIQYF.

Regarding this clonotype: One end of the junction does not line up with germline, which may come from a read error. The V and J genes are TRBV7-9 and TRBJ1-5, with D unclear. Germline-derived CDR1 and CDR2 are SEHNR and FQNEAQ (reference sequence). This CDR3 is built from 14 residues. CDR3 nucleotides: TGTGCCTGCAGCTTAGGAGATAGCAATCGGCCCCAGCATTTT. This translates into CACSLGDSNRPQHF. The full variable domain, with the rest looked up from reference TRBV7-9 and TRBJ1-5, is DTGVSQNPRHKITKRGQNVTFRCDPISEHNRLYWYRQTLGQGPEFLTYFQNEAQLEKSRLLSDRFSAERPKGSFSTLEIQRTEQGDSAMYLCACSLGDSNRPQHFGDGTRLSIL.

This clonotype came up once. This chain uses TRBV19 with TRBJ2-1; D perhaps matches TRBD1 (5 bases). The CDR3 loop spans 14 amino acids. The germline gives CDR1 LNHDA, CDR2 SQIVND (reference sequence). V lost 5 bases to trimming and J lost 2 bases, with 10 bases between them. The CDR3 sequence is CASSFRTTYNEQFF. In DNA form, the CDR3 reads TGTGCCAGTAGTTTCAGGACAACCTACAATGAGCAGTTCTTC.

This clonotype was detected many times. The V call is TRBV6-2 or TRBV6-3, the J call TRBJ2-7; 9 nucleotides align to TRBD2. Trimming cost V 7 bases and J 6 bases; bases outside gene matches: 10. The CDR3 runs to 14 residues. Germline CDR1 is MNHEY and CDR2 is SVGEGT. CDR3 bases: TGTGCCAGCATCGAGTATAGCGGGAGTTCCGAGCAGTACTTC. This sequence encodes CASIEYSGSSEQYF.

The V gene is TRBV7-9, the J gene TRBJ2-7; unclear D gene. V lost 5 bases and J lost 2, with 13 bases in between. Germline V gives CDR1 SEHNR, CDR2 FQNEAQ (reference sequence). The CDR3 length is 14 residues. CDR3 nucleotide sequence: TGTGCCAGCAGCAACACTGCTCTCGCCTACGAGCAGTACTTC. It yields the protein CASSNTALAYEQYF.

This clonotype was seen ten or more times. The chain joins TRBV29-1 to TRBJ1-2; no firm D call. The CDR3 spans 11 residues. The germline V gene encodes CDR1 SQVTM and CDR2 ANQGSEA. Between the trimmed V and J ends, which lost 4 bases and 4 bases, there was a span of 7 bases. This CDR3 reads CSVVGLYGYTF. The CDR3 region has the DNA TGCAGCGTTGTAGGGCTCTATGGCTACACCTTC.

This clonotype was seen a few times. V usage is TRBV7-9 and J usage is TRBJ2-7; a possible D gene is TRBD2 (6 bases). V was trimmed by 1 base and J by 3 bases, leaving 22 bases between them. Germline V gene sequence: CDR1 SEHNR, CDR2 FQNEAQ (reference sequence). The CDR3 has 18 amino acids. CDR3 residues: CASSLGDSGEGNYYEQYF. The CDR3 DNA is TGTGCCAGCAGCTTAGGCGACTCGGGAGAAGGCAACTACTACGAGCAGTACTTC. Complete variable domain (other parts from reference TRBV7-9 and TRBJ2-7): DTGVSQNPRHKITKRGQNVTFRCDPISEHNRLYWYRQTLGQGPEFLTYFQNEAQLEKSRLLSDRFSAERPKGSFSTLEIQRTEQGDSAMYLCASSLGDSGEGNYYEQYFGPGTRLTVT.

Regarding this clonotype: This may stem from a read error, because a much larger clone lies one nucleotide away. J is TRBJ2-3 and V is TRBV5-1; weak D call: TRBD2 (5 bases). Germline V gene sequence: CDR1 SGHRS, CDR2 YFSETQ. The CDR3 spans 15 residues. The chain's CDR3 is CVSSALAERLDTQYF. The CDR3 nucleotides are TGCGTCAGCAGCGCGCTAGCTGAACGATTGGATACGCAGTATTTT. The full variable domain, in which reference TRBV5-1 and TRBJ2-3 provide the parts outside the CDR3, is KAGVTQTPRYLIKTRGQQVTLSCSPISGHRSVSWYQQTPGQGLQFLFEYFSETQRNKGNFPGRFSGRQFSNSRSEMNVSTLELGDSALYLCVSSALAERLDTQYFGPGTRLTVL.

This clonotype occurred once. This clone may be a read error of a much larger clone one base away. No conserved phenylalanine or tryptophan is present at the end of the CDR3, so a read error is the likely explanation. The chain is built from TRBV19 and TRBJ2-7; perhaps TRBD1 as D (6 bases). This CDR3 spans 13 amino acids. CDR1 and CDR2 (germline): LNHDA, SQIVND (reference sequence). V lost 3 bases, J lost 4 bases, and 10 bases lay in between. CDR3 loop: CASSMQGRYEQYL. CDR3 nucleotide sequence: TGTGCCAGTAGTATGCAGGGGCGGTACGAGCAGTACCTC.

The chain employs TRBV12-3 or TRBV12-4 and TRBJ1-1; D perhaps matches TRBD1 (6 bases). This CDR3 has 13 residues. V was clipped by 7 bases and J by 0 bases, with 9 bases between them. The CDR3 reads CASKDSLNTEAFF. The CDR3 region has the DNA TGTGCCAGCAAGGACAGCTTGAACACTGAAGCTTTCTTT.

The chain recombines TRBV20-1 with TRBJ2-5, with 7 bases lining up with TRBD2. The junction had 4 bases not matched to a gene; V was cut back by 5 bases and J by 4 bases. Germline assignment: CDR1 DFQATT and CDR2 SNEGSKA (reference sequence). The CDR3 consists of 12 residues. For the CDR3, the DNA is TGCAGTGCTGCGTTAGCGGGAGAGACCCAGTACTTC. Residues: CSAALAGETQYF.

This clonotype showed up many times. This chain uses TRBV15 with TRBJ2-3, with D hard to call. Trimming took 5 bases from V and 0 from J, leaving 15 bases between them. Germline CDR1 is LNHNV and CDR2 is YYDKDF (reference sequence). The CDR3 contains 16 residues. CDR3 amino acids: CATSEDASWSTDTQYF. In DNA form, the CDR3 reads TGTGCCACCAGCGAAGATGCTAGTTGGAGCACAGATACGCAGTATTTT.

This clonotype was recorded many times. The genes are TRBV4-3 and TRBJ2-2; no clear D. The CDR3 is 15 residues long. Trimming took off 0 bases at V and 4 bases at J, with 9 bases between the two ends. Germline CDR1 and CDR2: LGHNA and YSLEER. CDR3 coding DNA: TGCGCCAGCAGCCAAGACTACAGTTCCACCGGGGAGCTGTTTTTT. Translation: CASSQDYSSTGELFF.

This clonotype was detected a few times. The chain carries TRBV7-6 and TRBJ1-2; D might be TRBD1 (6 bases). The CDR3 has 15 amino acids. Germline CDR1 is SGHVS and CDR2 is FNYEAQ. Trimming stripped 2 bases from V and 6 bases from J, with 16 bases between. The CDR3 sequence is CASSLLRGATDGYTF. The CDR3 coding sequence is TGTGCCAGCAGCTTACTTCGGGGGGCGACAGATGGCTACACCTTC.

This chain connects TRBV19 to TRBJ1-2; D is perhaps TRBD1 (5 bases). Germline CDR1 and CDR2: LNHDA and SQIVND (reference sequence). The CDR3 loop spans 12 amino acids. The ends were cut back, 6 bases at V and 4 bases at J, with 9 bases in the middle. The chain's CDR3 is CASRTAIYGYTF. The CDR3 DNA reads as TGTGCCAGTAGGACAGCTATCTATGGCTACACCTTC.